The next 2 T cell receptor beta chains were all read from a single sample in a study of blood T cell repertoires in COVID-19. TCRdb's table, derived via immunoSEQ multiplex PCR, lists solely in-frame clones and lacks some. The sample has about 260,000 clones; around 87% are singletons. Sequenced material: peripheral blood. These receptors were obtained from a woman in her thirties or forties who had recovered from COVID-19.

This chain uses TRBV27 with TRBJ2-1; 14 bases map to TRBD2. Germline-derived CDR1 and CDR2 are MNHEY and SMNVEV (reference sequence). This CDR3 is 16 amino acids long. J lost 9 bases, V lost 3 bases, and 7 bases had no gene match. The CDR3 sequence: CASSFRLAGGPAEQFF. The CDR3 DNA follows: TGTGCCAGCAGTTTCCGACTAGCGGGGGGGCCGGCTGAGCAGTTCTTC.

This clone was counted once. The V gene is TRBV27, the J gene TRBJ2-2, with 11 bases identical to TRBD1. V gave up 1 base and J gave up 5 bases; unmatched junction bases: 18. The CDR3 length is 21 residues. Germline V CDR1 and CDR2: MNHEY, SMNVEV (reference sequence). As DNA, the CDR3 is TGTGCCAGCAGTTTATTCACCTCCGGGACAGGGGGTCGGTCGTGGACCGGGGAGCTGTTTTTT. Its translation: CASSLFTSGTGGRSWTGELFF.